This TCR beta chain was found in a study of cytomegalovirus exposure and HLA in healthy donors. Study details: Within the Caucasian-associated ancestry cluster were under 85% of the approximately 370 genotyped donors. The study, taken as a whole, reports: Despite most TCR sequences being rare, some public TCRs occurred in many donors.

About this clone: Its antigen is unknown.

CDR3 length equals 16 residues. Germline V lookup: CDR1 SGHRS, CDR2 YFSETQ. Trimming stripped 2 bases from V and 7 bases from J, with 21 bases between. The PCR made use of 60 Vbeta and 13 Jbeta primers. The authors' processing: Later reanalysis found 75 million to 95 million unique TCR beta chains, some 10 million of them shared. The method was immunoSEQ multiplex PCR; TCRdb's version includes in-frame clones alone and lacks a portion of them. V, J and clone size are those of that table, while D and trimming were read from the DNA. The data contain 200,000 to 250,000 clones, roughly 70% of them seen just once; the ten biggest clones take up less than 3%.

The V and J genes are TRBV5-1 and TRBJ2-5, with a weak D call TRBD1 (5 bases). Source material: PBMCs. This TCR came from a man between 35 and 55 years old in good health and CMV-seropositive. CDR3 sequence: CASSFDRGTSGGTQYF. The CDR3, as DNA: TGCGCCAGCAGCTTTGATAGGGGAACGTCAGGTGGGACCCAGTACTTC.